This entry lists 8 T cell receptor beta chains sequenced from one sample in a study of blood T cell repertoires in COVID-19. Sequencing was performed with immunoSEQ multiplex PCR; in TCRdb, only in-frame clones are kept and a portion is missing. The profile shows 95,000 to 150,000 clones, 85% of them singletons. Sequencing was done on a sample of peripheral blood. The receptors were sampled from an elderly man with active or convalescent COVID-19.

The chain uses TRBV7-2 and TRBJ2-2; D is possibly TRBD2 (6 bases). The V gene's germline CDR1 is SGHTA and CDR2 FQGNSA. The CDR3 loop spans 15 amino acids. V lost 2 bases, J lost 6 bases, and 13 bases lay in between. The CDR3 here is CASSLIPGSAGELFF. CDR3 sequence (DNA): TGTGCCAGCAGCTTAATCCCCGGGAGCGCCGGGGAGCTGTTTTTT.

The CDR3 bases are TGTGCCAGCAGTGAAGCGGACTGGACGGGGGAGCAGTACTTC. Residues: CASSEADWTGEQYF. V and J are TRBV6-1 and TRBJ2-7; weak D call: TRBD2 (5 bases). The CDR3 spans 14 residues. The germline CDR1 and CDR2 sequences are MNHNS and SASEGT. Trimming cost V 0 bases and J 7 bases, with 13 bases left between them.

V and J are TRBV3-1 (or the pseudogene TRBV3-2) and TRBJ2-7; perhaps TRBD1 as D (5 bases). V gave up 4 bases and J gave up 0 bases, with 22 bases separating them. Germline values: CDR1 LGHDT, CDR2 YNNKEL (reference sequence). The length of the CDR3 is 18 residues. CDR3 nucleotides: TGTGCCAGCAGCCCCGTTCCGTCTGGGGCTCGCAGCTCCTACGAGCAGTACTTC. Protein: CASSPVPSGARSSYEQYF.

V is TRBV1 and J is TRBJ2-4; the D call TRBD2 from the table was never checked on the DNA. TRBV1 is termed a pseudogene. The CDR3 runs to 17 residues. The CDR3 bases are TGCACCAGCAGCCTACCTCTAGCGGGTTATAGCAAAAACATTCAGTACTTC. Protein sequence: CTSSLPLAGYSKNIQYF.

This sequence joins TRBV19 and TRBJ1-4; 8 nucleotides line up with TRBD1. Trimming at V came to 7 bases and at J to 8 bases, leaving 3 bases not matched to a gene. This CDR3 has 12 amino acids. In germline, CDR1 is LNHDA, CDR2 SQIVND (reference sequence). CDR3 coding DNA: TGTGCCAGTACCGACAGGGGCGAAAAACTGTTTTTT. Amino acids: CASTDRGEKLFF.

The chain's CDR3 is CASSQGSPGVNEKLFF. CDR3 DNA sequence: TGTGCCAGCAGCCAAGGTTCCCCAGGGGTAAATGAAAAACTGTTTTTT. The chain employs TRBV3-1 (or the pseudogene TRBV3-2) and TRBJ1-4, with TRBD1 as a possible D gene (6 bases). The germline V gene has CDR1 LGHDT and CDR2 YNNKEL (reference sequence). The CDR3 extends over 16 amino acids. Between the trimmed V and J ends, which lost 1 base and 5 bases, there was a span of 14 bases.

The rearrangement joins TRBV28 to TRBJ2-1; tentative D call: TRBD2 (5 bases). V lost 8 bases and J 0 bases, leaving 8 bases between the germline ends. The CDR3 runs to 13 residues. CDR1 is MDHEN and CDR2 is SYDVKM in the germline V gene. The CDR3 sequence: CASGEISYNEQFF. The CDR3 DNA reads TGTGCCAGCGGGGAGATCTCCTACAATGAGCAGTTCTTC.

The chain couples TRBV4-2 to TRBJ2-3; TRBD2 aligns across 14 bases. V lost 0 bases and J lost 6; bases outside the gene matches: 5. The length of the CDR3 is 17 residues. Looked up from germline, CDR1 is LGHNA and CDR2 is YNFKEQ. The CDR3 sequence is CASSQDGTSGSRDTQYF. DNA of the CDR3: TGTGCCAGCAGCCAAGATGGGACTAGCGGGAGCAGGGATACGCAGTATTTT.